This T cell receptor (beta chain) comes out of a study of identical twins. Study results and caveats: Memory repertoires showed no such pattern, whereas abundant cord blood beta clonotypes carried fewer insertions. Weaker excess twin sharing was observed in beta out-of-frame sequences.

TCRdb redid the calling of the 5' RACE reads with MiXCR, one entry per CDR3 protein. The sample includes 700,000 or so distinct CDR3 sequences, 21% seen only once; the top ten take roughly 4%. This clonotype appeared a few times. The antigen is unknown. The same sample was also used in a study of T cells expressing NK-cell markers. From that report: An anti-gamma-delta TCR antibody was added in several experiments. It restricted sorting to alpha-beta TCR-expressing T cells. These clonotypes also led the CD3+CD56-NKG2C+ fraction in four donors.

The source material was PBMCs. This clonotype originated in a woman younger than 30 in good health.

CDR3 region: CASSQVPSGGPAYEQFF. CDR3 nucleotide sequence: TGCGCCAGCAGCCAAGTCCCTAGCGGGGGGCCGGCTTACGAGCAGTTCTTC. This chain uses TRBV4-1 with TRBJ2-1; 11 bases agree with TRBD2. Looked up from germline, CDR1 is MGHRA and CDR2 is YSYEKL. This CDR3 is built from 17 residues. The ends lost 1 base at V and 10 bases at J; junction bases unmatched: 12.